This is a list of T cell receptor beta chains from one sample in a study of T cells in narcolepsy. Sequenced by immunoSEQ multiplex PCR; TCRdb stores in-frame clones only, minus some. The sample records 30,000 to 40,000 clones, more than 75% being singletons. The sample consisted of memory (CD45RA-) CD4+ T cells from blood. Source of these receptors: a human donor in good health. CDR3s include the opening cysteine and the closing phenylalanine or tryptophan. A D gene is named only where the DNA matches it firmly. A clone size is listed for some rows: how often the clone was seen (once, few, many), or a class if it is expanded.

>TRBV5-1|few|.|TRBJ1-3
TGCGCCAGCAGCAAAACCGGGGATCCTGGAAACACCATATATTTT
CASSKTGDPGNTIYF
>TRBV7-2|.|.|TRBJ2-2
TGTGCCAGCAGCATCGGGACTTTCAACACCGGGGAGCTGTTTTTT
CASSIGTFNTGELFF
>TRBV27|.|.|TRBJ2-1
TGTGCCAGCAGCTCTCCGCCCAGGATCAATGAGCAGTTCTTC
CASSSPPRINEQFF
>TRBV30|.|TRBD2|TRBJ2-2
TGTGCCTGGATGAGCGGGAGGGCCGCCGGGGAGCTGTTTTTT
CAWMSGRAAGELFF
>TRBV11-2|.|TRBD1|TRBJ1-1
TGTGCCAGCAGCTTAGACGGACAGGGTGGGGCTTTCTTT
CASSLDGQGGAFF
>TRBV5-5|.|TRBD2|TRBJ2-5
TGTGCCAGCAGCTTGGAGGGACTAGCGGCGGAGACCCAGTACTTC
CASSLEGLAAETQYF
>TRBV15|.|.|TRBJ2-1
TGTGCCACCAGCAGGTACGGAACCTACAATGAGCAGTTCTTC
CATSRYGTYNEQFF
>TRBV29-1|.|TRBD1|TRBJ1-2
TGCAGCGTTGCCGTTGCCGGGACAGGGTCTAACTATGGCTACACCTTC
CSVAVAGTGSNYGYTF
>TRBV5-6|.|.|TRBJ1-4
TGTGCCAGCGCGCTTTACCGGGACTCAACTAATGAAAAACTGTTTTTT
CASALYRDSTNEKLFF
>TRBV6-6|.|TRBD2|TRBJ2-5
TGTGCCAGCAGTAAGACTAGCAGCTCAGAGACCCAGTACTTC
CASSKTSSSETQYF
>TRBV7-8|.|.|TRBJ1-5
TGTGCCAGCAGCTTAGTTCAGGGGCGAGGCAATCAGCCCCAGCATTTT
CASSLVQGRGNQPQHF
>TRBV7-6|.|.|TRBJ2-3
TGTGCCAGCAGCCCGGTGGGAAACACAGATACGCAGTATTTT
CASSPVGNTDTQYF
>TRBV28|.|.|TRBJ2-3
TGTGCCAGCAGTAAAATCACAGATACGCAGTATTTT
CASSKITDTQYF
>TRBV5-1|once|.|TRBJ2-2
TGCGCCAGCAGCCCTAGTACGAGTTTGTCCGGGGAGCTGTTTTTT
CASSPSTSLSGELFF
>TRBV5-1|.|TRBD1|TRBJ2-7
TGCGCCAGCAGCTTGGAAGGACAGGAATTGGACGAGCAGTACTTC
CASSLEGQELDEQYF
>TRBV2|.|TRBD1|TRBJ2-7
TGTGCCAGCCGTGGACAGGGGGACGAGCAGTACTTC
CASRGQGDEQYF
>TRBV4-1|.|.|TRBJ2-1
TGCGCCAGCAGCCAAGCTCCGGGTCGGTCCTACAATGAGCAGTTCTTC
CASSQAPGRSYNEQFF
>TRBV30|few|.|TRBJ2-2
TGTGCCTGGAGTTTCCAGAGGTACACCGGGGAGCTGTTTTTT
CAWSFQRYTGELFF
>TRBV9|.|TRBD1|TRBJ1-1
TGTGCCAGCAGCAAAGGACAGGGCATCACTGAAGCTTTCTTT
CASSKGQGITEAFF
>TRBV11-3|once|TRBD2|TRBJ2-7
TGTGCCAGCAGCTCCTTAACCGGGACTAGCTTAAACTACGAGCAGTACTTC
CASSSLTGTSLNYEQYF
>TRBV6-5|.|.|TRBJ1-3
TGTGCCAGCAGAAAGGACAGAATCTCTGGAAACACCATATATTTT
CASRKDRISGNTIYF
>TRBV30|.|.|TRBJ1-1
TGTGCCAATCAGAGGACAGCGAACACTGAAGCTTTCTTT
CANQRTANTEAFF
>TRBV4-1|.|.|TRBJ1-5
TGTGCCAGCAGCCAAGAGGGAGGTCAGCCCCAGCATTTT
CASSQEGGQPQHF
>TRBV6-1|few|.|TRBJ2-4
TGTGCCAGCAGTGATTCCAGGGTCAACATTCAGTACTTC
CASSDSRVNIQYF
>TRBV6-4|.|.|TRBJ1-5
TGTGCCAGCAGCCCCTCCCCTGGTCAGCCCCAGCATTTT
CASSPSPGQPQHF
>TRBV5-8|.|.|TRBJ2-1
TGTGCCAGTTACCGCACAGGATCTTTAAGGGATGAGCAGTTCTTC
CASYRTGSLRDEQFF